These 8 T cell receptor beta chains share one sample of origin, sequenced in a study of technical replicates of blood from a handful of donors. Assay used: immunoSEQ multiplex PCR; TCRdb lists only in-frame clones, some missing. Here the sample spans more than 45,000 clones, about 95% being singletons. The specimen was PBMCs. The origin of the receptors is a human donor in good health. Some clones in this sample may be carry-over from other donors' samples.

J is TRBJ2-1 and V is TRBV5-1; TRBD2 matches 7 bases. Germline V gives CDR1 SGHRS, CDR2 YFSETQ. V trimming: 0 bases; J trimming: 8 bases; junction bases outside the gene matches: 14. This CDR3 is 17 amino acids long. DNA for the CDR3: TGCGCCAGCAGCTTGGGCCAGGGTATTATTGGGGGGGATGAGCAGTTCTTC. Translating gives CASSLGQGIIGGDEQFF.

The V gene is TRBV11-2, the J gene TRBJ1-5; no definite D call. The CDR3 is 14 residues long. The ends were cut back, 6 bases at V and 5 bases at J, with 14 bases in the middle. The V gene's germline CDR1 is SGHAT and CDR2 FQNNGV. CDR3 coding DNA: TGTGCCAGCAGTTATCCGGGAAGCCATCAGCCCCAGCATTTT. This gives the protein CASSYPGSHQPQHF.

The rearrangement joins TRBV6-8 to TRBJ2-5; TRBD2 might be the D (6 bases). The CDR3 spans 16 residues. Trimming pared 8 bases from V and 2 bases from J, leaving 21 bases between. Germline V gives CDR1 MNHGY, CDR2 SAAAGT. CDR3 nucleotide sequence: TGTGCCAGCCGAACCTTTCCGGAGCGGGCGCAAGAGACCCAGTACTTC. Its translation: CASRTFPERAQETQYF.

The V gene is TRBV6-1, the J gene TRBJ1-2; 7 nucleotides align to TRBD1. The germline V gene encodes CDR1 MNHNS and CDR2 SASEGT. V shed 1 base and J 4 bases; nucleotides not matched to a gene: 6. The CDR3 length is 15 residues. The CDR3 protein is CASSEGAGGTYGYTF. DNA for the CDR3: TGTGCCAGCAGTGAAGGGGCAGGGGGGACCTATGGCTACACCTTC.

The chain recombines TRBV7-6 with TRBJ2-2; 10 bases fit TRBD2. The CDR3 contains 14 residues. With V trimmed by 5 bases and J by 10 bases, 7 bases remained unmatched. Germline values: CDR1 SGHVS, CDR2 FNYEAQ. CDR3 in DNA: TGTGCCAGCAGCGCCTTAGCGGGGGGCCCGGAGCTGTTTTTT. Translation gives CASSALAGGPELFF. Full variable domain (missing parts from reference TRBV7-6 and TRBJ2-2): GAGVSQSPRYKVTKRGQDVALRCDPISGHVSLYWYRQALGQGPEFLTYFNYEAQQDKSGLPNDRFSAERPEGSISTLTIQRTEQRDSAMYRCASSALAGGPELFFGEGSRLTVL.

The chain carries TRBV7-6 and TRBJ2-7; D possibly corresponds to TRBD1 (6 bases). With 2 bases removed from V and 2 bases from J, the gap between germline ends came to 13 bases. Germline V gene data show CDR1 as SGHVS and CDR2 as FNYEAQ. CDR3 size: 15 residues. The CDR3 bases are TGTGCCAGCAGCTTATTATCTGACAGGACCTACGAGCAGTACTTC. This translates into CASSLLSDRTYEQYF.

The chain couples TRBV19 to TRBJ2-1; a weak D match, TRBD2 (7 bases). Per germline, CDR1 LNHDA and CDR2 SQIVND (reference sequence). Trimming shortened V by 3 bases and J by 13 bases, and 13 bases separated the two germline ends. This CDR3 contains 12 residues. The CDR3 protein is CASSIRRGPQFF. CDR3 coding DNA: TGTGCCAGTAGTATTCGGCGGGGGCCCCAGTTCTTC.

V and J are TRBV4-2 and TRBJ2-7; the D gene is possibly TRBD1 (6 bases). Germline V gene data show CDR1 as LGHNA and CDR2 as YNFKEQ. This CDR3 region has 17 residues. V lost 4 bases and J lost 0, with 19 bases in between. The CDR3 reads CASSPGSQGPSSYEQYF. CDR3 nucleotides: TGTGCCAGCAGCCCGGGGTCCCAGGGGCCCTCCTCCTACGAGCAGTACTTC.